This is a list of T cell receptor beta chains from one sample in a study of T-cell memory formation after mild COVID-19. TCRdb recomputed calls from the 5' RACE reads with MiXCR, one row per CDR3 protein. The profile shows approximately 250,000 distinct CDR3 sequences, just over 15% of them singletons. Sequenced: PBMCs or a T cell subset sorted from them (not recorded which). All receptors come from an adult woman who had mild COVID-19 (a few samples of this study predate the infection). Cell type and time point are not known. The CDR3 runs from the conserved cysteine through the conserved F or W. Fields, in order: CDR3 length, D gene, V gene, clone size, J gene, CDR3 DNA, CDR3 protein. D genes are given only for firm matches. Clone size is not always given. Where it is, it says once, few, many or a class for expanded clones.

15	TRBD2	TRBV7-3	few	TRBJ2-5	TGTGCCAGCAGCCCCTCGGGACTAGCGAGAGAGACCCAGTACTTC	CASSPSGLARETQYF
15	-	TRBV21-1	few	TRBJ2-5	TGTGCCAGCAGCAAAGCGCCTGAGAACCGGGAGACCCAGTACTTC	CASSKAPENRETQYF
12	-	TRBV24-1	-	TRBJ1-2	TGTGCCACCAGTGATTATAGCTATGGCTACACCTTC	CATSDYSYGYTF
13	-	TRBV11-2	-	TRBJ1-1	TGTGCCAGCAGCTTAATAGGGGGATCTGAAGCTTTCTTT	CASSLIGGSEAFF
14	-	TRBV5-1	few	TRBJ2-3	TGCGCCAGCTCGGACTACCAGGTCACAGATACGCAGTATTTT	CASSDYQVTDTQYF
14	TRBD1	TRBV7-6	-	TRBJ2-5	TGTGCCAGCAGCAACTGGGGACAGGGAGAGACCCAGTACTTC	CASSNWGQGETQYF
14	-	TRBV20-1	once	TRBJ1-1	TGCAGTGCTAGTCGGAACAGATTGAACACTGAAGCTTTCTTT	CSASRNRLNTEAFF
14	-	TRBV12-3/TRBV12-4	-	TRBJ2-2	TGTGCCAGCCAGGGGGGAGGAAGGACCGGGGAGCTGTTTTTT	CASQGGGRTGELFF
11	-	TRBV29-1	few	TRBJ1-3	TGCAGCGTTCTCCTTGGAAACACCATATATTTT	CSVLLGNTIYF
15	-	TRBV7-9	many	TRBJ1-1	TGTGCCAGCAGCTTAGAGTTCGGTTCGAACACTGAAGCTTTCTTT	CASSLEFGSNTEAFF
14	-	TRBV4-1	few	TRBJ2-7	TGCGCCAGCAGCCAAGGCCACCTTTTTTACGAGCAGTACTTC	CASSQGHLFYEQYF
13	TRBD1	TRBV3-1	few	TRBJ2-7	TGTGCCAGCAGAGCCGGGACAGGGGTTGAGCAGTACTTC	CASRAGTGVEQYF
13	-	TRBV21-1	few	TRBJ1-2	TGTGCCAGCAGCCGACCCCTGACAGCGGGCTACACCTTC	CASSRPLTAGYTF
12	-	TRBV12-3/TRBV12-4	-	TRBJ1-2	TGTGCCAGCAGTTCCACGAGGGGGGGCTACACCTTC	CASSSTRGGYTF
13	-	TRBV29-1	few	TRBJ1-5	TGCAGCGTTGGGCAGGGTACTAATCAGCCCCAGCATTTT	CSVGQGTNQPQHF
15	TRBD2	TRBV6-1	few	TRBJ2-3	TGTGCCAGCAGTAGCGGGGGGGCCGGCACAGATACGCAGTATTTT	CASSSGGAGTDTQYF
12	-	TRBV15	-	TRBJ2-3	TGTGCCACCAGCAGGCCCAGGGATACGCAGTATTTT	CATSRPRDTQYF
12	-	TRBV7-2	-	TRBJ1-1	TGTGCCAGCAGCGCTCGAGGTGTTGAAGCTTTCTTT	CASSARGVEAFF
16	TRBD2	TRBV5-5	-	TRBJ2-7	TGTGCCAGCAGCCGGGGCTATAGCGGGAGAAGTAACGAGCAGTACTTC	CASSRGYSGRSNEQYF
15	-	TRBV28	-	TRBJ1-2	TGTGCCAGCAGTTTAAGGCCCCCGACTAACTATGGCTACACCTTC	CASSLRPPTNYGYTF
15	-	TRBV27	few	TRBJ1-2	TGTGCCAGCAGCCCCCGGGGGGCCCCCGACTATGGCTACACCTTC	CASSPRGAPDYGYTF
14	-	TRBV12-3/TRBV12-4	-	TRBJ2-5	TGTGCCAGCAGTCCGGGACGGGACCAAGAGACCCAGTACTTC	CASSPGRDQETQYF
12	-	TRBV6-2/TRBV6-3	few	TRBJ1-1	TGTGCCAGCAGTCGCTGGACAGCAGAAGCTTTCTTT	CASSRWTAEAFF
15	TRBD1	TRBV4-1	-	TRBJ1-2	TGCGCCAGCAGCCAAGTGGGGACAGGCCACTATGGCTACACCTTC	CASSQVGTGHYGYTF
18	TRBD2	TRBV20-1	few	TRBJ2-5	TGCAGTGCTAGAGGGTTCAAGAGAGCGGGAGTAGCGTTAGAGACCCAGTACTTC	CSARGFKRAGVALETQYF
15	-	TRBV12-3/TRBV12-4	few	TRBJ1-1	TGTGCCAGCAGTTTAGAGGGGGGCCTAAACACTGAAGCTTTCTTT	CASSLEGGLNTEAFF
11	-	TRBV20-1	few	TRBJ1-1	TGCAGTGCTAGGACAGCTGCGGAAGCTTTCTTT	CSARTAAEAFF
15	TRBD2	TRBV12-3/TRBV12-4	-	TRBJ2-1	TGTGCCAGCAGCCGGGGGGGGACTGTCTACAATGAGCAGTTCTTC	CASSRGGTVYNEQFF
24	TRBD2	TRBV4-3	few	TRBJ2-4	TGCGCCAGCAGCCGCATAAAACCGGGACTAGCGGGAGGGGCAATTATAGATTTTAAAAACATTCAGTACTTC	CASSRIKPGLAGGAIIDFKNIQYF
14	-	TRBV6-5	many	TRBJ2-7	TGTGCCAGCAGTTACACTAGCTCGGCGTACGAGCAGTACTTC	CASSYTSSAYEQYF
16	-	TRBV6-1	few	TRBJ1-4	TGTGCCAGCAGTGATTTTTGGGGTCCTTCTGGTGAAAAACTGTTTTTT	CASSDFWGPSGEKLFF
15	-	TRBV20-1	few	TRBJ2-3	TGCAGTGCTCGTAACCGGGTACGTCGCACAGATACGCAGTATTTT	CSARNRVRRTDTQYF
15	TRBD1	TRBV5-1	-	TRBJ1-6	TGCGCCAGCAGCCACGGACAGGGGTATAATTCACCCCTCCACTTT	CASSHGQGYNSPLHF
14	TRBD1	TRBV7-3	few	TRBJ2-3	TGTGCCAGCAGGGGACAGGGAAGCACAGATACGCAGTATTTT	CASRGQGSTDTQYF
15	TRBD2	TRBV5-6	few	TRBJ2-2	TGTGCCAGCAGCTTGGACGGGAGGCGAACCGGGGAGCTGTTTTTT	CASSLDGRRTGELFF
16	TRBD2	TRBV7-2	few	TRBJ2-5	TGTGCCAGCAACCTAGCGGGAGGGTTATGGAGGGAGACCCAGTACTTC	CASNLAGGLWRETQYF
14	-	TRBV12-3/TRBV12-4	few	TRBJ2-6	TGTGCCAGCAGCGGTGGCTCTGGGGCCAACGTCCTGACTTTC	CASSGGSGANVLTF
12	-	TRBV18	many	TRBJ2-5	TGTGCCAGCTCACCACCTACCGGGACCCAGTACTTC	CASSPPTGTQYF
14	-	TRBV7-2	-	TRBJ2-2	TGTGCCAGCAGCTCCCTCATGTTTGCCGGGGAGCTGTTTTTT	CASSSLMFAGELFF
18	-	TRBV7-2	few	TRBJ2-1	TGTGCCAGCAGCCCGCACTGGACAAGCCACTACGTATACAATGAGCAGTTCTTC	CASSPHWTSHYVYNEQFF
12	-	TRBV7-2	-	TRBJ2-3	TGTGCCAGCAGCTCCCCCCAGGGTACGCAGTATTTT	CASSSPQGTQYF
14	-	TRBV19	few	TRBJ1-2	TGTGCCAGTAGTTCATTGGACGGTAGTTATGGCTACACCTTC	CASSSLDGSYGYTF